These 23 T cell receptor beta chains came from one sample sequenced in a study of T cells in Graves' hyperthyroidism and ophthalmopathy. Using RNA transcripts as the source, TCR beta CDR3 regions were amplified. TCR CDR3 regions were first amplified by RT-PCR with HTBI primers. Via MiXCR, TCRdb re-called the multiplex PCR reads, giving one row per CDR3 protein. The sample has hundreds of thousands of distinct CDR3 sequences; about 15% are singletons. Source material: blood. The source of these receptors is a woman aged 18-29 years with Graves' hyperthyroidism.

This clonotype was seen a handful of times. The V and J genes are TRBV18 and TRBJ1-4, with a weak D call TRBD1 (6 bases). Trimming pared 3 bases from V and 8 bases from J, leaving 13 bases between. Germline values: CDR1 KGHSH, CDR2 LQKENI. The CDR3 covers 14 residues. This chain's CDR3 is CASSPSRTAEKLFF. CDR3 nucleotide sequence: TGTGCCAGCTCACCTTCTAGGACAGCCGAAAAACTGTTTTTT.

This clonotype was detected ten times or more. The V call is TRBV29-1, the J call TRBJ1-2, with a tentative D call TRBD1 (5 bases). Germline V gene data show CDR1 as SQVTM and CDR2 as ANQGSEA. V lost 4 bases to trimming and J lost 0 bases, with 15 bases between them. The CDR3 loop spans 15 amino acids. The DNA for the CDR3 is TGCAGCGTTGCCGCAGGGATGACATCTAACTATGGCTACACCTTC. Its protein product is CSVAAGMTSNYGYTF.

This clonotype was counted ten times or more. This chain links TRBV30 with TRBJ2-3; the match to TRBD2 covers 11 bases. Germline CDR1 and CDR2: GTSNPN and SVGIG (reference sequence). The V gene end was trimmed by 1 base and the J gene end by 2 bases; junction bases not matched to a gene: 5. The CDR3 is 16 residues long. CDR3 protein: CAWSARLAGNTDTQYF. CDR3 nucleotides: TGTGCCTGGAGTGCAAGACTAGCGGGGAACACAGATACGCAGTATTTT. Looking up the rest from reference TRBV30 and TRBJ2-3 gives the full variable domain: SQTIHQWPATLVQPVGSPLSLECTVEGTSNPNLYWYRQAAGRGLQLLFYSVGIGQISSEVPQNLSASRPQDRQFILSSKKLLLSDSGFYLCAWSARLAGNTDTQYFGPGTRLTVL.

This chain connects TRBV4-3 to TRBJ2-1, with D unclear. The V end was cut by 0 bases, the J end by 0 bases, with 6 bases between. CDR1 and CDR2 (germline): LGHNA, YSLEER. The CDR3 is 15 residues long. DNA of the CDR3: TGCGCCAGCAGCCAAGATGCGAGCTCCTACAATGAGCAGTTCTTC. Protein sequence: CASSQDASSYNEQFF.

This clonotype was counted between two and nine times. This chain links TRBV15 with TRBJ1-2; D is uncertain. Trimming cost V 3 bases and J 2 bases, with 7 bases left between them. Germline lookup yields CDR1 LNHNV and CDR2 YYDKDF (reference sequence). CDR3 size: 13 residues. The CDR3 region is CATSRAKNYGYTF. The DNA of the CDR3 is TGTGCCACCAGCAGGGCGAAAAACTATGGCTACACCTTC. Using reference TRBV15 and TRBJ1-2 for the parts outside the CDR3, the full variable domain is DAMVIQNPRYQVTQFGKPVTLSCSQTLNHNVMYWYQQKSSQAPKLLFHYYDKDFNNEADTPDNFQSRRPNTSFCFLDIRSPGLGDTAMYLCATSRAKNYGYTFGSGTRLTVV.

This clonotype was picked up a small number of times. The CDR3 nucleotides read TGTGCCAGCAGCGCCAATAGCGGGGGGTACCAAGAGACCCAGTACTTC. Protein sequence: CASSANSGGYQETQYF. The rearrangement uses TRBV9 and TRBJ2-5, with TRBD2 matching over 10 bases. V gave up 3 bases and J gave up 0 bases; unmatched junction bases: 5. This CDR3 is built from 16 residues. Germline CDR1 and CDR2: SGDLS and YYNGEE.

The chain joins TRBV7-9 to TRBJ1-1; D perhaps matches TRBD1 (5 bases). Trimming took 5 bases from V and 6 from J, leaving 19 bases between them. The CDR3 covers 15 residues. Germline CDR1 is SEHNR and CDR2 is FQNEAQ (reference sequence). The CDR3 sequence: CASSTNRDVVAEAFF. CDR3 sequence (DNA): TGTGCCAGCAGCACCAATCGGGACGTAGTCGCTGAAGCTTTCTTT.

The CDR3 region has the DNA TGTGCCAGCAGTTGGGTGGGAGTAGACACTGAAGCTTTCTTT. As protein: CASSWVGVDTEAFF. This chain links TRBV6-1 with TRBJ1-1; no definite D call. V shed 5 bases and J shed 3 bases, with 13 bases lying between them. CDR1 MNHNS and CDR2 SASEGT come from the germline V gene. The CDR3 consists of 14 residues.

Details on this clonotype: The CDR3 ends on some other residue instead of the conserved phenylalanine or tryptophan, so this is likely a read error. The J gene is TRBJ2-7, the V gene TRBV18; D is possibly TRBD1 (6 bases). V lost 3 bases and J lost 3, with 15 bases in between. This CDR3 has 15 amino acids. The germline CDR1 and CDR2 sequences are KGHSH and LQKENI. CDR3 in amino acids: CASSPSAGAGYEQYL. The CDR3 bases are TGTGCCAGCTCACCTTCGGCAGGGGCTGGCTACGAGCAGTACCTC.

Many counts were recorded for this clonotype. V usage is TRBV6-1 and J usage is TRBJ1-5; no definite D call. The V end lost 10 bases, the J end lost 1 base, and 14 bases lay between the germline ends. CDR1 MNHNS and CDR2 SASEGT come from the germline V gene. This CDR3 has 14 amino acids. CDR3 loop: CATRLRVSNQPQHF. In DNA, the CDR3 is TGTGCCACCCGATTAAGGGTGAGCAATCAGCCCCAGCATTTT.

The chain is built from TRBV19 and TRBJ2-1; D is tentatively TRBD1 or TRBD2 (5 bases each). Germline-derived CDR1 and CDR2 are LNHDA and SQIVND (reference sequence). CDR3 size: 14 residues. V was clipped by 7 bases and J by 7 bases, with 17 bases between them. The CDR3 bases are TGTGCCAGTACCCCCCGGGTGTGGGGGAATGAGCAGTTCTTC. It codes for CASTPRVWGNEQFF.

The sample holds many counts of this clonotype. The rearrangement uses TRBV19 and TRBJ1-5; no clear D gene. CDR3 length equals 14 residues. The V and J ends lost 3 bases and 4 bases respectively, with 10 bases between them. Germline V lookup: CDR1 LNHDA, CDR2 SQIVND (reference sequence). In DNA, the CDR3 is TGTGCCAGTAGTATGAGTAGGACGAATCAGCCCCAGCATTTT. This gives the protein CASSMSRTNQPQHF.

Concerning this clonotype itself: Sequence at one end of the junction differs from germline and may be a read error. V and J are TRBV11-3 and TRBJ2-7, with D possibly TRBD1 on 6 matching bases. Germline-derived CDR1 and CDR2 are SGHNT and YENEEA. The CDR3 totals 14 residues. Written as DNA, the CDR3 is TGTGCCAGCAGCTCGGGACACATCTCCTACGAGCAGTGCTTC. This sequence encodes CASSSGHISYEQCF.

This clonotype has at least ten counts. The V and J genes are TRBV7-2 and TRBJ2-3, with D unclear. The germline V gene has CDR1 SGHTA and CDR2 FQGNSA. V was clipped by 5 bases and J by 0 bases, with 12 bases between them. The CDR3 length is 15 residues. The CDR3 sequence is CASSVSRSSTDTQYF. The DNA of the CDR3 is TGTGCCAGCAGCGTCTCTAGAAGTAGCACAGATACGCAGTATTTT.

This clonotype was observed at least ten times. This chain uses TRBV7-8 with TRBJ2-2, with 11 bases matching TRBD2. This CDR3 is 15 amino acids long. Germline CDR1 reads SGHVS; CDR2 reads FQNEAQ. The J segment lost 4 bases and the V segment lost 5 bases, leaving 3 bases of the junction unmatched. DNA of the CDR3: TGTGCCAGCAGCATCGGGACTAGCGGCACCGGGGAGCTGTTTTTT. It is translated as CASSIGTSGTGELFF.

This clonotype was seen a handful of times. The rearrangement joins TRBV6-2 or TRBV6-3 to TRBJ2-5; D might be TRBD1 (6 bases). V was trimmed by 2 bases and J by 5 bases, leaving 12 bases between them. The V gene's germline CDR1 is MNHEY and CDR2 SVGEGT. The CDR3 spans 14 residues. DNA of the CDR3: TGTGCCAGCAGTTACGGGGGCGGTACTGAGACCCAGTACTTC. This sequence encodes CASSYGGGTETQYF.

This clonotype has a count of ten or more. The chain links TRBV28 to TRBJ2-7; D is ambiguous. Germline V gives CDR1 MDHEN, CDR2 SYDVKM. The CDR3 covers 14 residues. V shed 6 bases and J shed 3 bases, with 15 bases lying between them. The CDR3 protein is CASRLPGMGYEQYF. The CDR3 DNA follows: TGTGCCAGCAGGCTCCCGGGTATGGGCTACGAGCAGTACTTC.

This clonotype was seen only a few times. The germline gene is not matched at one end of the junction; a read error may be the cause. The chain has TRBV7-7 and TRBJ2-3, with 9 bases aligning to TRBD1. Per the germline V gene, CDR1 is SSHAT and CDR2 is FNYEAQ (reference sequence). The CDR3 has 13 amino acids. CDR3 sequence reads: CASSSQGADTQYF. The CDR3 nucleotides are TGTGCTAGCAGCTCACAGGGGGCGGATACGCAGTATTTT. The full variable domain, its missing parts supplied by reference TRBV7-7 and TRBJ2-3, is GAGVSQSPRYKVTKRGQDVTLRCDPISSHATLYWYQQALGQGPEFLTYFNYEAQPDKSGLPSDRFSAERPEGSISTLTIQRTEQRDSAMYRCASSSQGADTQYFGPGTRLTVL.

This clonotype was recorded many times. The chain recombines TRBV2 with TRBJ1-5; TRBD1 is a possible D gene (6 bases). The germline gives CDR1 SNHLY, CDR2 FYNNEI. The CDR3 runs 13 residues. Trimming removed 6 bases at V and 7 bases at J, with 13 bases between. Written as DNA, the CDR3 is TGTGCCAGCAGACAGGGCAGCGGACAGCCCCAGCATTTT. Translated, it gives CASRQGSGQPQHF.

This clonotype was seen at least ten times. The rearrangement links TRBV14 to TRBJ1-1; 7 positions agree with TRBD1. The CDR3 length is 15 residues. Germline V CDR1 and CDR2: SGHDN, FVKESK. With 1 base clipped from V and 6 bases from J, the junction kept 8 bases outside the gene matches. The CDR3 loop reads CASSQGGQILAEAFF. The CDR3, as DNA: TGTGCCAGCAGCCAAGGGGGACAGATCTTGGCTGAAGCTTTCTTT.

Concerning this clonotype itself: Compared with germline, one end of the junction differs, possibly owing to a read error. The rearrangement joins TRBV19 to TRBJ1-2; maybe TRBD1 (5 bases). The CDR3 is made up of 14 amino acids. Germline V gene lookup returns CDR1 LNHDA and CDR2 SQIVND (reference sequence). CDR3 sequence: CASSPGPSNYGYTF. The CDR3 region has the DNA TGTGCCAGTAGTCCGGGACCTTCAAACTACGGCTACACCTTC.

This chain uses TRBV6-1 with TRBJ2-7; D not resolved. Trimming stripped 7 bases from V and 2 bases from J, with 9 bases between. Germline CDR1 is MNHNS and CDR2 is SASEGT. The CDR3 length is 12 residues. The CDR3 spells CASTSVAYEQYF. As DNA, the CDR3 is TGTGCCAGCACCTCCGTGGCCTACGAGCAGTACTTC.

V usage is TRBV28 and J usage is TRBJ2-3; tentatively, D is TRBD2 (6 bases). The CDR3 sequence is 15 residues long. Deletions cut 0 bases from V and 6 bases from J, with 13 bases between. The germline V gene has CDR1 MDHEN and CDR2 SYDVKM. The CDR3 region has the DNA TGTGCCAGCAGTTTATGGGGCGGGAATGCGGATACGCAGTATTTT. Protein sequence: CASSLWGGNADTQYF.